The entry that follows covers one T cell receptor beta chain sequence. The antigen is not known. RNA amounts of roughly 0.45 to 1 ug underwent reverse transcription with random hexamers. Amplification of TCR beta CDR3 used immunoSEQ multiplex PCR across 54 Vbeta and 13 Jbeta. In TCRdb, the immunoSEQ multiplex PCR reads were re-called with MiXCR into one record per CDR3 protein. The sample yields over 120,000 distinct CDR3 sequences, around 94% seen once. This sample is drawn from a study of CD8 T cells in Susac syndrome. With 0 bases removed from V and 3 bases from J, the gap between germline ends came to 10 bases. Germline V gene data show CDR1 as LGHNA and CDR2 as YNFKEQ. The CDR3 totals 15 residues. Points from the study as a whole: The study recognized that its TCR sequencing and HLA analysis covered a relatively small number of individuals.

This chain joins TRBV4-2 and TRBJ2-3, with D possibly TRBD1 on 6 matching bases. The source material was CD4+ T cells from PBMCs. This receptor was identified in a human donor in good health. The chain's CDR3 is CASSQEVGTTDTQYF. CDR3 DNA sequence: TGTGCCAGCAGCCAAGAGGTGGGGACAACAGATACGCAGTATTTT.